This T cell receptor beta chain comes out of a study of cytomegalovirus exposure and HLA in healthy donors. Study summary: Sequencing of some 200 million T cells in an earlier analysis found 95 million to 120 million unique TCR beta sequences. Regarding the study as a whole: Common viral pathogens were later found to be apparently linked to several of the most significant clusters. In a later analysis, TCR beta V- and J-gene trimming was associated with a missense DCLRE1C variant. TCR beta chains associated with HLA were, in a later analysis, more clonally expanded than equally common others.

In the PCR, 60 Vbeta and 13 Jbeta primers were used. Measured with immunoSEQ multiplex PCR; TCRdb has only the in-frame clones, and not every one. The data show approximately 150,000 clones, over 65% seen once. This clone was counted a few times. Its target is unknown. This TCR was recovered from a woman aged 25 to 39 in good health and CMV-seropositive. Sequencing was carried out using PBMCs.

CDR3 sequence: CAWAPASYEQYF. The CDR3 nucleotides read TGTGCCTGGGCCCCTGCTAGCTACGAGCAGTACTTC. This chain joins TRBV30 and TRBJ2-7; D unclear. CDR1 and CDR2 (germline): GTSNPN, SVGIG (reference sequence). The CDR3 is 12 amino acids. V lost 5 bases and J lost 3, with 11 bases in between.